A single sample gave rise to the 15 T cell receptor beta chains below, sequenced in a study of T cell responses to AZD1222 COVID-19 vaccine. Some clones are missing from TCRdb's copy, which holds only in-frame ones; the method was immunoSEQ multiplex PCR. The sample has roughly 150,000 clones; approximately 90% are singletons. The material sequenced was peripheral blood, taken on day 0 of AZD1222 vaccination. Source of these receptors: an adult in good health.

The CDR3 region has the DNA TGTGCCAGCAGCGCGACCAGGTCGGGGCAGCCCCAGCATTTT. Amino acid sequence: CASSATRSGQPQHF. The V and J genes are TRBV9 and TRBJ1-5; D is uncertain. The CDR3 loop spans 14 amino acids. V was trimmed by 3 bases and J by 7 bases, leaving 14 bases between them. Looked up from germline, CDR1 is SGDLS and CDR2 is YYNGEE.

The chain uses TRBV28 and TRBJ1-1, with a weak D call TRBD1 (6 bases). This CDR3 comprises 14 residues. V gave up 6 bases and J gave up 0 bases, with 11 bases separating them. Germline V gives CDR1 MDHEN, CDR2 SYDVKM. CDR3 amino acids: CASSRGQVNTEAFF. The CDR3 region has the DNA TGTGCCAGCAGCCGGGGGCAAGTGAACACTGAAGCTTTCTTT.

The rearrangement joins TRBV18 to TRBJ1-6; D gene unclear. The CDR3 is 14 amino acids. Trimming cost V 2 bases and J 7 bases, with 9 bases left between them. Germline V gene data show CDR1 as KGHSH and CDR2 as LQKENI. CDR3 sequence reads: CASSPGQRNSPLHF. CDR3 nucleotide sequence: TGTGCCAGCTCACCAGGGCAGCGAAATTCACCCCTCCACTTT.

This chain's CDR3 is CASSQFGGRATGELFF. The CDR3 DNA follows: TGCGCCAGCAGCCAATTTGGCGGACGGGCAACCGGGGAGCTGTTTTTT. This chain links TRBV5-1 with TRBJ2-2; D is uncertain. The length of the CDR3 is 16 residues. V was cut by 4 bases and J by 5 bases, with 18 bases left in between. Looked up from germline, CDR1 is SGHRS and CDR2 is YFSETQ.

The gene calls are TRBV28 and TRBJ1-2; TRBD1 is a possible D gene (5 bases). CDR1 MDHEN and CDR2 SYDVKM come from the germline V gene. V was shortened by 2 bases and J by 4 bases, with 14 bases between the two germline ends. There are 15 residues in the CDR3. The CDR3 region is CASSLARGHAYGYTF. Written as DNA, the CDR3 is TGTGCCAGCAGTTTAGCGCGTGGACACGCCTATGGCTACACCTTC.

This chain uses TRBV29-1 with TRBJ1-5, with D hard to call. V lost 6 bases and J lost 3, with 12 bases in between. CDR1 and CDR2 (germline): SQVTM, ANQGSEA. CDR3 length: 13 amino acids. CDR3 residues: CSVEYAANQPQHF. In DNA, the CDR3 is TGCAGCGTGGAGTATGCGGCCAATCAGCCCCAGCATTTT.

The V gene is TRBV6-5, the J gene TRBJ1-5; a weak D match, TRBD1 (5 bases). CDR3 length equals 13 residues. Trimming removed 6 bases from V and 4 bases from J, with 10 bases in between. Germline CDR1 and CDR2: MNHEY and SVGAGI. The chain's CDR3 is CASSGQWNQPQHF. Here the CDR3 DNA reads TGTGCCAGCAGCGGACAATGGAATCAGCCCCAGCATTTT.

For the CDR3, the DNA is TGTGCCAGCTCACCTTATGAAGGAGGGGCAGGGGCCAACGTCCTGACTTTC. Its translation: CASSPYEGGAGANVLTF. The rearrangement uses TRBV18 and TRBJ2-6; D is possibly TRBD2 (6 bases). Germline CDR1 and CDR2: KGHSH and LQKENI. The CDR3 sequence is 17 residues long. V lost 3 bases and J 4 bases, leaving 16 bases between the germline ends.

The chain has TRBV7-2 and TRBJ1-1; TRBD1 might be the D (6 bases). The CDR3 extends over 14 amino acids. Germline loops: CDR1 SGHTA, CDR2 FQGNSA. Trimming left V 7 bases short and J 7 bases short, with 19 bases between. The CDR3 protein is CASNDLRGFGEAFF. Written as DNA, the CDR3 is TGTGCCAGCAACGACTTGAGGGGGTTTGGTGAAGCTTTCTTT. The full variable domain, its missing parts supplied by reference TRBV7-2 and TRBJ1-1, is GAGVSQSPSNKVTEKGKDVELRCDPISGHTALYWYRQSLGQGLEFLIYFQGNSAPDKSGLPSDRFSAERTGGSVSTLTIQRTQQEDSAVYLCASNDLRGFGEAFFGQGTRLTVV.

The CDR3 region is CASTPGAGDTGELFF. CDR3 nucleotides: TGTGCCAGCACCCCAGGGGCAGGGGACACCGGGGAGCTGTTTTTT. The J gene is TRBJ2-2, the V gene TRBV7-3; tentatively, D is TRBD1 (6 bases). Trimming removed 7 bases at V and 3 bases at J, with 15 bases between. Germline V gene data show CDR1 as SGHTA and CDR2 as FQGTGA. The CDR3 contains 15 residues.

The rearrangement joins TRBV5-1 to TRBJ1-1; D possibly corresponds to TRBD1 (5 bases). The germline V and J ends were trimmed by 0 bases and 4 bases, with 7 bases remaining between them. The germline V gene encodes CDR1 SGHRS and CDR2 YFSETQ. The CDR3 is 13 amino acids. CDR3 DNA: TGCGCCAGCAGCTTGGGTGGGGGCACTGAAGCTTTCTTT. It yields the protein CASSLGGGTEAFF.

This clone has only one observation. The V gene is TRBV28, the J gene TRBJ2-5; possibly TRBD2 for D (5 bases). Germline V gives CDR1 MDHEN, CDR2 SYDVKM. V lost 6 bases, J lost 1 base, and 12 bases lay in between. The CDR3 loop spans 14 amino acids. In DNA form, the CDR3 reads TGTGCCAGCAGCCGGACGGACTCCCAAGAGACCCAGTACTTC. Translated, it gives CASSRTDSQETQYF.

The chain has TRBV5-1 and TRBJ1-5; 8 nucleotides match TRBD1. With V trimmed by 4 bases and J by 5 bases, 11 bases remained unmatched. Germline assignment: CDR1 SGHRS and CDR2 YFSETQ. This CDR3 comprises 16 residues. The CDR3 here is CASSPGVAGGDQPQHF. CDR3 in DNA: TGCGCCAGCAGCCCTGGTGTGGCAGGGGGCGATCAGCCCCAGCATTTT.

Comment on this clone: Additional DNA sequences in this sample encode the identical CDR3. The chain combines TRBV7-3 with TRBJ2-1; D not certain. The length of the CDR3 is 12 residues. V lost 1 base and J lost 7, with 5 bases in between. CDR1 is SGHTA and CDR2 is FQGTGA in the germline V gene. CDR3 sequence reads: CASSLSRNEQFF. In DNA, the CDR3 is TGTGCCAGCAGCTTAAGCCGTAATGAGCAGTTCTTC.

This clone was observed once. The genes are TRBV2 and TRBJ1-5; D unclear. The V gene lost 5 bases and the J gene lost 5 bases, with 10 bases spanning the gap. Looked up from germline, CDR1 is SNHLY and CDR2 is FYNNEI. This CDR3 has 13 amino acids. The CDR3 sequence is CASSRRLDQPQHF. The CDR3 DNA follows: TGTGCCAGCAGTCGCAGACTTGATCAGCCCCAGCATTTT.